These 25 T cell receptor beta chains were sequenced from one sample in a study of blood T cell repertoires in COVID-19. Sequencing used immunoSEQ multiplex PCR; TCRdb keeps in-frame clones, though not all of them. Of around 160,000 clones listed, roughly nine tenths were seen once; the top ten hold roughly a sixth. Sequenced material: peripheral blood. The receptors here all came from a man aged 55-75 years with active or convalescent COVID-19.

To note about this clone: The identical CDR3 is also encoded by other nucleotide sequences in the sample. The chain uses TRBV6-5 and TRBJ1-3; D unclear. CDR1 is MNHEY, CDR2 SVGAGI, per germline. The germline V and J ends were trimmed by 0 bases and 0 bases, with 9 bases remaining between them. This CDR3 is built from 16 residues. CDR3 in amino acids: CASSYSGLNSGNTIYF. CDR3 coding DNA: TGTGCCAGCAGTTACTCAGGACTGAACTCTGGAAACACCATATATTTT.

The chain carries TRBV7-9 and TRBJ1-2; possible D gene TRBD1, 6 bases. The CDR3 sequence is 15 residues long. V dropped 2 bases and J dropped 4 bases, with 14 bases sitting between them. CDR1 SEHNR and CDR2 FQNEAQ come from the germline V gene (reference sequence). CDR3 loop: CASSLLGRGAYGYTF. The CDR3 coding sequence is TGTGCCAGCAGCTTACTGGGCAGGGGCGCCTATGGCTACACCTTC.

Written as DNA, the CDR3 is TGTGCCAGCAGTTTATCTGGGGGGTATGGGGCCAACGTCCTGACTTTC. Its protein is CASSLSGGYGANVLTF. This chain uses TRBV27 with TRBJ2-6, with D perhaps matching TRBD2 (6 bases). This CDR3 has 16 residues. Trimming stripped 0 bases from V and 3 bases from J, with 9 bases between. Germline V CDR1 and CDR2: MNHEY, SMNVEV (reference sequence).

The V and J genes are TRBV18 and TRBJ1-2; 7 positions agree with TRBD1. V was clipped by 2 bases and J by 4 bases; unmatched bases: 7. The V gene's germline CDR1 is KGHSH and CDR2 LQKENI. This CDR3 is built from 15 residues. CDR3 region: CASSPGEGGGYGYTF. CDR3 in DNA: TGTGCCAGCTCACCAGGAGAAGGGGGCGGCTATGGCTACACCTTC.

This sequence joins TRBV7-9 and TRBJ2-1; D is perhaps TRBD2 (6 bases). Trimming removed 5 bases from V and 6 bases from J, with 20 bases in between. CDR3 length: 16 residues. Per the germline V gene, CDR1 is SEHNR and CDR2 is FQNEAQ (reference sequence). In DNA, the CDR3 is TGTGCCAGCAGCCGACGCAGGGAGGCCTTGGGCAATGAGCAGTTCTTC. Amino acid sequence: CASSRRREALGNEQFF.

Only a few counts were recorded for this clone. The gene calls are TRBV5-8 and TRBJ1-1; TRBD1 matches 7 bases. Trimming at V came to 4 bases and at J to 4 bases, leaving 7 bases not matched to a gene. CDR1 is SGHTS and CDR2 is YDEGEE in the germline V gene. The CDR3 is 14 amino acids. Here the CDR3 DNA reads TGTGCCAGCAGCCACAGGGGCGGACTCACTGAAGCTTTCTTT. It codes for CASSHRGGLTEAFF.

The genes are TRBV6-1 and TRBJ2-5; TRBD1 agrees at 7 bases. V lost 2 bases to trimming and J lost 5 bases; unmatched junction nucleotides: 8. Germline V gene data show CDR1 as MNHNS and CDR2 as SASEGT. CDR3 length: 15 amino acids. CDR3 DNA sequence: TGTGCCAGCAGTGAACCAAGAAGGGGGCGGGAGACCCAGTACTTC. The encoded protein is CASSEPRRGRETQYF.

The rearrangement links TRBV5-6 to TRBJ1-2; no clear D. V was shortened by 0 bases and J by 4 bases, with 13 bases between the two germline ends. Germline CDR1 SGHDT, CDR2 YYEEEE. The CDR3 spans 15 residues. DNA of the CDR3: TGTGCCAGCAGCTTGGGCGGAACGTACCTCTATGGCTACACCTTC. Amino acids: CASSLGGTYLYGYTF.

This clone was observed once. This chain joins TRBV7-9 and TRBJ2-3; 14 bases map to TRBD2. CDR3 length: 19 residues. V lost 3 bases and J lost 0; bases outside the gene matches: 8. The germline V gene has CDR1 SEHNR and CDR2 FQNEAQ (reference sequence). Here the CDR3 reads CASSFWTSGRYLSTDTQYF. The CDR3 nucleotides read TGTGCCAGCAGCTTTTGGACTAGCGGGAGGTATCTGAGCACAGATACGCAGTATTTT. The full variable domain, its missing parts supplied by reference TRBV7-9 and TRBJ2-3, is DTGVSQNPRHKITKRGQNVTFRCDPISEHNRLYWYRQTLGQGPEFLTYFQNEAQLEKSRLLSDRFSAERPKGSFSTLEIQRTEQGDSAMYLCASSFWTSGRYLSTDTQYFGPGTRLTVL.

The chain is built from TRBV7-2 and TRBJ1-6; the D is unclear. Deletions cut 0 bases from V and 1 base from J, with 10 bases between. The CDR3 has 17 amino acids. Germline V gene lookup returns CDR1 SGHTA and CDR2 FQGNSA. The chain's CDR3 is CASSLAGIGSYNSPLHF. The CDR3 nucleotides read TGTGCCAGCAGCTTAGCCGGGATAGGGTCCTATAATTCACCCCTCCACTTT.

The CDR3 DNA follows: TGTGCCAGCAGTGAACAAACGGGACTCTCTAATGAGCAGTTCTTC. Its translation: CASSEQTGLSNEQFF. The chain recombines TRBV6-1 with TRBJ2-1; D may be TRBD2 (6 bases). The CDR3 runs 15 residues. Germline CDR1 MNHNS, CDR2 SASEGT. The V and J ends lost 2 bases and 7 bases respectively, with 15 bases between them.

The V call is TRBV5-1, the J call TRBJ1-2; D is unresolved. In germline, CDR1 is SGHRS, CDR2 YFSETQ. The CDR3 contains 14 residues. The germline V and J ends were trimmed by 6 bases and 0 bases, with 12 bases remaining between them. DNA of the CDR3: TGCGCCAGCAAACCATCGGGTCCTAACTATGGCTACACCTTC. It specifies CASKPSGPNYGYTF.

The V and J genes are TRBV7-8 and TRBJ1-4; a weak D match, TRBD1 (6 bases). CDR3 length: 15 residues. Deletions cut 5 bases from V and 7 bases from J, with 17 bases between. The V gene's germline CDR1 is SGHVS and CDR2 FQNEAQ. Here the CDR3 reads CASSPRQGRGEKLFF. CDR3 sequence (DNA): TGTGCCAGCAGCCCGAGGCAGGGGCGAGGTGAAAAACTGTTTTTT.

The chain is built from TRBV27 and TRBJ2-3, with a possible D match to TRBD1 (5 bases). V was shortened by 0 bases and J by 2 bases, with 15 bases between the two germline ends. Germline CDR1 reads MNHEY; CDR2 reads SMNVEV (reference sequence). The CDR3 contains 17 residues. CDR3 sequence reads: CASSLSRGSPLTDTQYF. In DNA form, the CDR3 reads TGTGCCAGCAGTTTATCAAGGGGAAGTCCCCTCACAGATACGCAGTATTTT.

The chain employs TRBV27 and TRBJ1-1; D may be TRBD1 (6 bases). The CDR3 is 14 amino acids. The V gene lost 0 bases and the J gene lost 6 bases, with 11 bases spanning the gap. Germline loops: CDR1 MNHEY, CDR2 SMNVEV (reference sequence). This chain's CDR3 is CASSLSGGPAEAFF. The CDR3 DNA is TGTGCCAGCAGTTTATCCGGGGGGCCCGCTGAAGCTTTCTTT.

This clone was found once. The chain is built from TRBV5-4 and TRBJ2-5; TRBD2 aligns across 9 bases. The CDR3 has 16 amino acids. The V and J ends lost 2 bases and 3 bases, in that order; junction bases with no gene match: 8. Germline lookup yields CDR1 SGHNT and CDR2 YYREEE (reference sequence). The CDR3 here is CASSFYGAGGEETQYF. CDR3 DNA: TGTGCCAGCAGCTTCTACGGGGCGGGAGGGGAAGAGACCCAGTACTTC.

The chain joins TRBV2 to TRBJ1-2; D possibly corresponds to TRBD1 (6 bases). The CDR3 has 15 amino acids. Per the germline V gene, CDR1 is SNHLY and CDR2 is FYNNEI. Trimming took 4 bases from V and 4 from J, leaving 16 bases between them. CDR3 nucleotides: TGTGCCAGCAGTGTTGGGGGGGCGCTTAGCTATGGCTACACCTTC. Translating gives CASSVGGALSYGYTF.

The chain links TRBV15 to TRBJ2-3; tentatively, D is TRBD2 (6 bases). Trimming cost V 3 bases and J 2 bases, with 12 bases left between them. Germline lookup yields CDR1 LNHNV and CDR2 YYDKDF (reference sequence). CDR3 length: 15 residues. For the CDR3, the DNA is TGTGCCACCAGCAGGGTACGCGGGACCACAGATACGCAGTATTTT. It translates to CATSRVRGTTDTQYF.

The genes are TRBV2 and TRBJ2-2, with D perhaps TRBD1 (6 bases). This CDR3 region has 14 residues. Trimming stripped 6 bases from V and 5 bases from J, with 13 bases between. Germline-derived CDR1 and CDR2 are SNHLY and FYNNEI. The CDR3 loop is CASRNRVGTGELFF. CDR3 coding DNA: TGTGCCAGCAGAAACAGGGTGGGAACCGGGGAGCTGTTTTTT.

V and J are TRBV10-3 and TRBJ1-1, with TRBD1 identical over 9 bases. The CDR3 is 14 residues long. V dropped 10 bases and J dropped 1; count of bases not matched to a gene: 7. The germline gives CDR1 ENHRY, CDR2 SYGVKD. The chain's CDR3 is CATIKQGANTEAFF. The DNA of the CDR3 is TGTGCCACGATTAAACAGGGGGCGAACACTGAAGCTTTCTTT.

This clone was seen a few times. This chain links TRBV12-3 or TRBV12-4 with TRBJ1-1; 7 positions match TRBD1. The CDR3 has 13 residues. Trimming at V came to 5 bases and at J to 5 bases, leaving 5 bases not matched to a gene. The CDR3 DNA follows: TGTGCCAGCAGTCGACAGGGTAGGACTGAAGCTTTCTTT. Translation: CASSRQGRTEAFF.

The chain is built from TRBV7-9 and TRBJ1-2; 7 bases fit TRBD1. J gave up 0 bases and V 4 bases, and 5 bases lay outside the gene matches. This CDR3 has 15 amino acids. The germline V gene has CDR1 SEHNR and CDR2 FQNEAQ (reference sequence). The DNA of the CDR3 is TGTGCCAGCAGCTGGGAAGGGACAGCTAACTATGGCTACACCTTC. Residues: CASSWEGTANYGYTF.

V gene TRBV6-5 combines with J gene TRBJ2-5, with 12 bases aligning to TRBD2. CDR1 is MNHEY and CDR2 is SVGAGI in the germline V gene. The J segment lost 5 bases and the V segment lost 6 bases, leaving 7 bases of the junction unmatched. This CDR3 has 15 residues. The CDR3 DNA sequence: TGTGCCAGCAGCCTGGACACTAGCGGGGGGGAGACCCAGTACTTC. This translates into CASSLDTSGGETQYF.

V gene TRBV29-1 combines with J gene TRBJ1-5; D might be TRBD1 (5 bases). Germline V CDR1 and CDR2: SQVTM, ANQGSEA. CDR3 length equals 14 residues. Trimming pared 4 bases from V and 3 bases from J, leaving 13 bases between. CDR3 DNA: TGCAGCGTTGGATCGGGGGGTTTCAATCAGCCCCAGCATTTT. This encodes CSVGSGGFNQPQHF.

In its sample, this clone was seen once. This chain links TRBV18 with TRBJ1-1; TRBD1 is a possible D gene (5 bases). The V gene's germline CDR1 is KGHSH and CDR2 LQKENI. Trimming left V 1 base short and J 4 bases short, with 10 bases between. This CDR3 has 14 amino acids. CDR3 region: CASSPLSGITEAFF. The CDR3 region has the DNA TGTGCCAGCTCACCACTCTCAGGGATCACTGAAGCTTTCTTT. Together with reference TRBV18 and TRBJ1-1, the CDR3 gives the full variable domain: NAGVMQNPRHLVRRRGQEARLRCSPMKGHSHVYWYRQLPEEGLKFMVYLQKENIIDESGMPKERFSAEFPKEGPSILRIQQVVRGDSAAYFCASSPLSGITEAFFGQGTRLTVV.